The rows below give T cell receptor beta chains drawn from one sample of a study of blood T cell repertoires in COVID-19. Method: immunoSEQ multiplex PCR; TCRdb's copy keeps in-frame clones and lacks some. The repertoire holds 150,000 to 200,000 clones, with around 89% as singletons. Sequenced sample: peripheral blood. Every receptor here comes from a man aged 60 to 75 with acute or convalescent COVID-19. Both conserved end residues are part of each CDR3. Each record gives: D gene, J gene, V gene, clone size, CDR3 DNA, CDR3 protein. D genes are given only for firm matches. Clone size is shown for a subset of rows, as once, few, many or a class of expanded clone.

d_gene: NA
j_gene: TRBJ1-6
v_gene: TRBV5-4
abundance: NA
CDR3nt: TGTGCCAGCAGCTTTCAGGGATCTTACGCACCCCTCCACTTT
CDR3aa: CASSFQGSYAPLHF

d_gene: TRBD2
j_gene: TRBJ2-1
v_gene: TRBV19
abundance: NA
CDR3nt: TGTGCCAGCGGGGGGGCCTCCTACAATGAGCAGTTCTTC
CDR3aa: CASGGASYNEQFF

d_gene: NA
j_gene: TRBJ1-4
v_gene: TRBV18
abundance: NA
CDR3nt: TGTGCCAGCTCACCGACTGCGAACCCTAATGAAAAACTGTTTTTT
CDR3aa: CASSPTANPNEKLFF

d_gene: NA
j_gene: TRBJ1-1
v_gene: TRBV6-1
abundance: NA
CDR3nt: TGTGCCAGCAGTGAAGTGTCAGGGGTAACGACCACTGAAGCTTTCTTT
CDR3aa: CASSEVSGVTTTEAFF

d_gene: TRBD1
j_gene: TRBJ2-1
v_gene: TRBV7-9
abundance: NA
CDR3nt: TGTGCCAGCAGCTCGCAGCGACAGGGAACTTACAATGAGCAGTTCTTC
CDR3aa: CASSSQRQGTYNEQFF

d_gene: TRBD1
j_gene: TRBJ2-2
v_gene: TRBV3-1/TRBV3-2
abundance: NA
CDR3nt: TGTGCCAGCAGCCTAGGACAGGGGAACACCGGGGAGCTGTTTTTT
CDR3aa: CASSLGQGNTGELFF

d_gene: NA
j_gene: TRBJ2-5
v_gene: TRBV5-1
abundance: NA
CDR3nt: TGCGCCAGCAGCCGACAAGTAACGGTACAAGAGACCCAGTACTTC
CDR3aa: CASSRQVTVQETQYF

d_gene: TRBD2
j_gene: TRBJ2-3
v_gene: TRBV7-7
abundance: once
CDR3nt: TGTGCTAGCAGCTTAGGGGCGGGGGGAGTCCTTGCAGATACGCAGTATTTT
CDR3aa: CASSLGAGGVLADTQYF

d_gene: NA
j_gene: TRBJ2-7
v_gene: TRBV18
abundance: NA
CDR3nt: TGTGCCAGCTCGCGACAGAAAGGGTCCTACGAGCAGTACTTC
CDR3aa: CASSRQKGSYEQYF

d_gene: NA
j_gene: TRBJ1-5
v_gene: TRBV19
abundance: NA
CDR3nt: TGTGCCAGTAGTCCCGCGTCGGATCAGCCCCAGCATTTT
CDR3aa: CASSPASDQPQHF

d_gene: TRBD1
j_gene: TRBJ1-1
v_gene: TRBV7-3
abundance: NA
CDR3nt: TGTGCCAGCAGCCCAAACGGGGCAGGGGGTTTTGTGAACACTGAAGCTTTCTTT
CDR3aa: CASSPNGAGGFVNTEAFF

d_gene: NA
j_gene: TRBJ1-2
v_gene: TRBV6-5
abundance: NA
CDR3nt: TGTGCCAGCATCCCACAGAGGGGAGGGGTTTTTGGCTACACCTTC
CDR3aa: CASIPQRGGVFGYTF

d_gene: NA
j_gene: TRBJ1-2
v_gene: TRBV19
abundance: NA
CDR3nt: TGTGCCAGTAGACTCGGGACTAACTATGGCTACACCTTC
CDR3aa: CASRLGTNYGYTF

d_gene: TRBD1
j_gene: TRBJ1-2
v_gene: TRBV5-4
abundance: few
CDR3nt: TGTGCCAGCAGCTTATTTCAGGGGGCATATGGCTACACCTTC
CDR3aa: CASSLFQGAYGYTF

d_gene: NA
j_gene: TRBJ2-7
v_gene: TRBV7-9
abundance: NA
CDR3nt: TGTGCCAGCAGCGTACCGGGCAATAGAGGGGAGCAGTACTTC
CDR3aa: CASSVPGNRGEQYF

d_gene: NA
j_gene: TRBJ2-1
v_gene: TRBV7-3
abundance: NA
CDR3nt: TGTGCCAGCAGCTTAGGAGGGGGCCGGGATGAGCAGTTCTTC
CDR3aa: CASSLGGGRDEQFF

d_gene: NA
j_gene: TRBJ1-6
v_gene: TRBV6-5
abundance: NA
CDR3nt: TGTGCCAGCAGAAAAAAGCGACAGACATATTCACCCCTCCACTTT
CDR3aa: CASRKKRQTYSPLHF

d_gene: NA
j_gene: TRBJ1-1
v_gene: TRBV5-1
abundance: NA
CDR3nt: TGCGCCAGCAGAACGGGGGGCCTGAACACCGCTGAAGCTTTCTTT
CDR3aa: CASRTGGLNTAEAFF

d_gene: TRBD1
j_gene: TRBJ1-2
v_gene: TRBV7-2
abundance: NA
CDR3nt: TGTGCCAGCAGCTTAGGCAGGGGGCTTAACTATGGCTACACCTTC
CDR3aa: CASSLGRGLNYGYTF

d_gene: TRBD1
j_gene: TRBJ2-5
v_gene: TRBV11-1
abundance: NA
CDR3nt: TGTGCCAGCAGCATCAGACAGGGACGGCGAGAGACCCAGTACTTC
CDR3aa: CASSIRQGRRETQYF

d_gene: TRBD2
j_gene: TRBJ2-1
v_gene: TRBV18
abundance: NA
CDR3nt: TGTGCCAGCTCACCCGGTGCGGGGGGGCGGAACAATGAGCAGTTCTTC
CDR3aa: CASSPGAGGRNNEQFF

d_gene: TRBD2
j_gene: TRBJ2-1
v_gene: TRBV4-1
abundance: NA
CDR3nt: TGCGCCAGCAGCCAAACCGGACTAGCGGCCTACAATGAGCAGTTCTTC
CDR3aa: CASSQTGLAAYNEQFF

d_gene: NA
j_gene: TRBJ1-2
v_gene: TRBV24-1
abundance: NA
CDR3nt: TGTGCCACCAGTGATTTCTACGGTGGCTACACCTTC
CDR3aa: CATSDFYGGYTF

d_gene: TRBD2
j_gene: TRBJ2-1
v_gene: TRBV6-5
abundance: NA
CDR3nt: TGTGCCAGCAAATTAGCGGGGGGCTCCTACAATGAGCAGTTCTTC
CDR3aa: CASKLAGGSYNEQFF

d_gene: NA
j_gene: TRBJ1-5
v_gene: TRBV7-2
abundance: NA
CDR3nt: TGTGCCAGCAGCTTAGGGGACACCCCAGGGGAGCCCCAGCATTTT
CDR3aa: CASSLGDTPGEPQHF

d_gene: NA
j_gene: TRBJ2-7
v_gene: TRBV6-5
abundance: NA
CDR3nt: TGTGCCGTACGGTCGGGGATCTACGAGCAGTACTTC
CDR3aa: CAVRSGIYEQYF

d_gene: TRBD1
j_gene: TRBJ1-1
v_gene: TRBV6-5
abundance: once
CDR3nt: TGTGCCAGCAGCCTAAAATACAGGGGGCTCACTGAAGCTTTCTTT
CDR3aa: CASSLKYRGLTEAFF

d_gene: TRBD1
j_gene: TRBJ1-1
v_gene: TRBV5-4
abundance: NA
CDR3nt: TGTGCCAGCAGCGAGGGACAGAGAACGAACACTGAAGCTTTCTTT
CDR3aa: CASSEGQRTNTEAFF

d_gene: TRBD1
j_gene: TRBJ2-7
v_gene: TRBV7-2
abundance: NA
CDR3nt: TGTGCCAGCAGCTTATCCGGGACAGGGCTTTACGAGCAGTACTTC
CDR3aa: CASSLSGTGLYEQYF

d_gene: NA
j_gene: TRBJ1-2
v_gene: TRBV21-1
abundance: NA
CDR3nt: TGTGCCAGCAGCAAAGATGGGGACAGGGGGCAGGATGGCTACACCTTC
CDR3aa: CASSKDGDRGQDGYTF

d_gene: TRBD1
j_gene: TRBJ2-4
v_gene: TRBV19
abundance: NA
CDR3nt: TGTGCCAGTAGTCCATTGCCGGGACAGGGGCAAGGCATTCAGTACTTC
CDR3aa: CASSPLPGQGQGIQYF

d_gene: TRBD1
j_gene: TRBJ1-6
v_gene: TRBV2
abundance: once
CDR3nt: TGTGCCGGCCGGACAGGCTATAATTCACCCCTCCACTTT
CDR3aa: CAGRTGYNSPLHF

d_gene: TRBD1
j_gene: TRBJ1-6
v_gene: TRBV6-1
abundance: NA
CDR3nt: TGTGCCAGCAGTGAAGGACAGGGTCCCAATTCACCCCTCCACTTT
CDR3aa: CASSEGQGPNSPLHF

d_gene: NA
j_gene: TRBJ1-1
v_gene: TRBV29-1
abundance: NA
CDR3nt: TGCAGCGTTGAAGATGGTGGAGGTATATTCTCTGAAGCTTTCTTT
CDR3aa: CSVEDGGGIFSEAFF

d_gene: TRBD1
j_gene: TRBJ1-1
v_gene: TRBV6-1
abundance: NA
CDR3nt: TGTGCCAGCAGTGACCTGGGACAGGGAGATGGGAGAGCTTTCTTT
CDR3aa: CASSDLGQGDGRAFF

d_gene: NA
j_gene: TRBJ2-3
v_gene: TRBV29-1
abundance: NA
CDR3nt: TGCAGCGTTTTCCTCAGGGATACGCAGTATTTT
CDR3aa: CSVFLRDTQYF

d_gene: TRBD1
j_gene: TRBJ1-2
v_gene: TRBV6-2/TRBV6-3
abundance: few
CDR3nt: TGTGCCAGCAGTTACGAACCCATGGACAGGGAGGATGGCTACACCTTC
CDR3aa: CASSYEPMDREDGYTF

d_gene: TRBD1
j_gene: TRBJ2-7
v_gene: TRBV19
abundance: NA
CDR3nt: TGTGCCAGTAGTTCTTCCGGGACAGGGTTCTACGAGCAGTACTTC
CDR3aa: CASSSSGTGFYEQYF

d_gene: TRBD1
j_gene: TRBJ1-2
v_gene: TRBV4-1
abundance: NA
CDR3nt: TGCGCCAGCAGCCACTCCATGACAGGGGGAAAGGGGATTGGCTACACCTTC
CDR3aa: CASSHSMTGGKGIGYTF

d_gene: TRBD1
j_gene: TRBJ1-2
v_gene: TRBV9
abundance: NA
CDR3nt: TGTGCCAGCAGCCCCGGAGTCAGGGGGTTACTCTATGGCTACACCTTC
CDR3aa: CASSPGVRGLLYGYTF

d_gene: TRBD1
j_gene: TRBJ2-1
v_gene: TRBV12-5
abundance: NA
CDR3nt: TGTGCTAGTGGTTTGGTACTCGGACAGGCCACCTACAATGAGCAGTTCTTC
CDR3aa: CASGLVLGQATYNEQFF

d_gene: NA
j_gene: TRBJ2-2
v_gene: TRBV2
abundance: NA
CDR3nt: TGTGCCAGCAGTGTTGTCGGGGGCACCGGGGAGCTGTTTTTT
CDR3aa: CASSVVGGTGELFF

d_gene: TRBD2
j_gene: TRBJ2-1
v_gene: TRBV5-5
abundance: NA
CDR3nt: TGTGCCAGCAGCTCCCCGACTAGCGGGGGGCCCGGCTCCTACAATGAGCAGTTCTTC
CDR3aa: CASSSPTSGGPGSYNEQFF

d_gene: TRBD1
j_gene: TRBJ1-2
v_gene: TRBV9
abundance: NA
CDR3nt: TGTGCCAGCAGCGTAAGCATCTGGGGGACAGGATATGGCTACACCTTC
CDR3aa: CASSVSIWGTGYGYTF

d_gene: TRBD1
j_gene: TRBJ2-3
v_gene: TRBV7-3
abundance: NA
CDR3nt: TGTGCCAGCAGCTTAGGACAGGGAACAGATACGCAGTATTTT
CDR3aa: CASSLGQGTDTQYF

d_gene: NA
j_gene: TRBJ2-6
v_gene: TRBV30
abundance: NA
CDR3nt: TGTGCCTGGAGTGGGCAATTGTCGGGGGGGGCCAACGTCCTGACTTTC
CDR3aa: CAWSGQLSGGANVLTF

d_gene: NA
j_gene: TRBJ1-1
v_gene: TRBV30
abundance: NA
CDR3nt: TGTGCCTGGAGTTTAGCAGGGATTTACCCTGAAGCTTTCTTT
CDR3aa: CAWSLAGIYPEAFF

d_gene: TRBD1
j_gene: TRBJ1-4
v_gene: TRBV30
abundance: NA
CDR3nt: TGTGCCTGGAGTTGGGGACAGGGGGAAAAACTGTTTTTT
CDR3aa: CAWSWGQGEKLFF

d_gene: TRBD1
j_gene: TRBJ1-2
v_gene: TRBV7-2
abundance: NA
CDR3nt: TGTGCCAGCAGCTCAGGGACAGGGGGCGCGGCACCCCCACGGAGTGGCTACACCTTC
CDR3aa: CASSSGTGGAAPPRSGYTF

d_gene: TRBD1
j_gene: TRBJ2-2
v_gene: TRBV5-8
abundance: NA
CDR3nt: TGTGCCAGCAGCGAATCACCGGGACAGGGGGCCGACGGGGAGCTGTTTTTT
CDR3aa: CASSESPGQGADGELFF

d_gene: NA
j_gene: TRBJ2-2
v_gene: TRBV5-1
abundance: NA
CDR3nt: TGCGCCAGCAGCCCAGGGGGAGGCGGGGAGCTGTTTTTT
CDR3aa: CASSPGGGGELFF

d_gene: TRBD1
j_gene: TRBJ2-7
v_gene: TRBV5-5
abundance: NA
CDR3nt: TGTGCCAGCAGCTTCTGGACAGGTTCCTACGAGCAGTACTTC
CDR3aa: CASSFWTGSYEQYF

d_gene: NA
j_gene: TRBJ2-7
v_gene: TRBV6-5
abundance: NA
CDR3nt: TGTGCCAGCGAAAGCGAGGACGAGCAGTACTTC
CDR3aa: CASESEDEQYF

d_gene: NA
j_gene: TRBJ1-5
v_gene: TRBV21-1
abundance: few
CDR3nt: TGTGCCAGCAGCAAAAAATTCACCGGTCGATCGAATCAGCCCCAGCATTTT
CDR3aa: CASSKKFTGRSNQPQHF